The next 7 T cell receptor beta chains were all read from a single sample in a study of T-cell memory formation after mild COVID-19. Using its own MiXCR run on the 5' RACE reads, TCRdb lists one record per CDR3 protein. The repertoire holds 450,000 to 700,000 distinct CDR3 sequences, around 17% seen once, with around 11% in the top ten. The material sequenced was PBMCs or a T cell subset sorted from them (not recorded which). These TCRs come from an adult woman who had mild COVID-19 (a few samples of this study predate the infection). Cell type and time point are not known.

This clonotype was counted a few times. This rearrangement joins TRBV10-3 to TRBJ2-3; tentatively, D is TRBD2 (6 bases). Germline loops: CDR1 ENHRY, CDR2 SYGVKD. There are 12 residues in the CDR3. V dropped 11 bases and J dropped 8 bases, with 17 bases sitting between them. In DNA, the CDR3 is TGTGCCCTTCGGGACTCAGTGGGTACGCAGTATTTT. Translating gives CALRDSVGTQYF.

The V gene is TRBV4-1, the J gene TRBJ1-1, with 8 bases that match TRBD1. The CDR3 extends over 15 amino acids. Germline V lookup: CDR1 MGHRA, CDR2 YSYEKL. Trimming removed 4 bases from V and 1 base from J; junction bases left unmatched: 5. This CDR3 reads CASSPIGTGNTEAFF. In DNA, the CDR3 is TGCGCCAGCAGCCCCATAGGGACAGGGAACACTGAAGCTTTCTTT.

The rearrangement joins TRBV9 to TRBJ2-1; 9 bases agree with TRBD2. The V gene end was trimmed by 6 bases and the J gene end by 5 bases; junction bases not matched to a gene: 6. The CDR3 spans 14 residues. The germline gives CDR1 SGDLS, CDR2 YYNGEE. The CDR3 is CASNGLAGHNEQFF. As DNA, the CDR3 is TGTGCCAGCAATGGTCTAGCGGGGCACAATGAGCAGTTCTTC.

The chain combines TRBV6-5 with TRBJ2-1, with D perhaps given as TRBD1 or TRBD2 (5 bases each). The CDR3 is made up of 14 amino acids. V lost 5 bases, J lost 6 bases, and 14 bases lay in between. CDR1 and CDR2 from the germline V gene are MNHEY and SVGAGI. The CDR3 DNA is TGTGCCAGCAGTCCAGAGGGGCCAAGCAATGAGCAGTTCTTC. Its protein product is CASSPEGPSNEQFF.

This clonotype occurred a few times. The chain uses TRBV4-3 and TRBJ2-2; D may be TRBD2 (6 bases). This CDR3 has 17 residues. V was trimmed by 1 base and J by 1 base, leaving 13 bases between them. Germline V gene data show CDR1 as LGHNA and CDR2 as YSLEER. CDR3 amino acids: CASSQAVTGVNTGELFF. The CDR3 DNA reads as TGCGCCAGCAGCCAAGCAGTGACGGGAGTGAACACCGGGGAGCTGTTTTTT.

The CDR3 sequence: CSATQGARTQYF. The CDR3 DNA sequence: TGCAGTGCCACACAGGGGGCAAGGACGCAGTATTTT. The rearrangement uses TRBV20-1 and TRBJ2-3; 9 bases fit TRBD1. V shed 6 bases and J 9 bases; nucleotides not matched to a gene: 7. In germline, CDR1 is DFQATT, CDR2 SNEGSKA (reference sequence). The CDR3 spans 12 residues.

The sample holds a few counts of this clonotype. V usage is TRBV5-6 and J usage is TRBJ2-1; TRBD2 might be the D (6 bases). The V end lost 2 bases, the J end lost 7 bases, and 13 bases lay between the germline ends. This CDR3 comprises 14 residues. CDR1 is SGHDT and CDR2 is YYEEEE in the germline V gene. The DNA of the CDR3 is TGTGCCAGCAGCTTCCCGGGAGTGAAGAATGAGCAGTTCTTC. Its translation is CASSFPGVKNEQFF.